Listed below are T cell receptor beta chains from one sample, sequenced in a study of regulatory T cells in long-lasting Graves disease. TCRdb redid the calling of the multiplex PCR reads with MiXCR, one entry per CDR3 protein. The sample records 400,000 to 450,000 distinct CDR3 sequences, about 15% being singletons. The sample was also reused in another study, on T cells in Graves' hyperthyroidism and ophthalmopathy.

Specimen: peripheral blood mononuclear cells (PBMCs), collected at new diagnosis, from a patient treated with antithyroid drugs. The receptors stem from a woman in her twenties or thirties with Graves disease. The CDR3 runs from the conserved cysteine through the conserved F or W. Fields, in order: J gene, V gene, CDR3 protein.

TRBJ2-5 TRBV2 CASSGGAYQETQYF
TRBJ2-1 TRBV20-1 CSASSVAGGPRFF
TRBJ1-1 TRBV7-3 CASSLIVNTEAFF
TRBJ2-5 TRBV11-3 CASSPLRVGETQYF
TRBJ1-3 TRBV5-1 CASSLWSEGNTIYF
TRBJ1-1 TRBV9 CASSVGAGTGQNTEAFF
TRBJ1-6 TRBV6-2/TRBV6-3 CASSRVTLHF
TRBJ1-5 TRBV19 CASSIQGSHQPQHF
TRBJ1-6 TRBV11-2 CASSLRRDSPLHF
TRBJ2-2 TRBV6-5 CASSYLRSGPGTTGELFF
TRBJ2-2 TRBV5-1 CASNNLNPTGELFF
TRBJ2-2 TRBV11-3 CASSLSGRSGPGELFF
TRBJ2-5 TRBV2 CASRPPRSQETQYF
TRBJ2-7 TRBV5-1 CASSGGTSGSVEQYF
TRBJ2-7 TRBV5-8 CASSSGPAGWEQYF
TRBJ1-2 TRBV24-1 CATSESPGEYYGYTF
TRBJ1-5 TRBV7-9 CASNRASQPQHF
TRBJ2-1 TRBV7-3 CASSSPSGRPSSSYNEQFF
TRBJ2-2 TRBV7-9 CASTRGELFF
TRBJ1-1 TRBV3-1 CASQQMNTEAFF
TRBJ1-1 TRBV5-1 CASSFTGANTEAFF
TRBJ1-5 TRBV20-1 CSAPTRGGLGQPQHF
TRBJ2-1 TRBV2 CASKAGRGYNEQFF
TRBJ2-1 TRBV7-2 CASSPSRTSGNHEQFF
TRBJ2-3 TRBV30 CAWSVSLGTHTDTQYF
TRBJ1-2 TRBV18 CASSVNRDSGYTF
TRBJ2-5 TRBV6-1 CASSLAGAGGRETQYF
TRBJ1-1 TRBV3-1 CASTPFWGRSTEAFF
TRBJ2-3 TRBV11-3 CASSKAGGSTDTQYF
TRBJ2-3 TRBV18 CASSPRVSGGTDTQYF
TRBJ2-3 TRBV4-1 CASRRATGAQHTDTQYF
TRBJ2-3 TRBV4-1 CASSHTGLAASTDTQYF
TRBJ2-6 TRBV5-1 CASSLRQAGANVLTF
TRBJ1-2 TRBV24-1 CATSDGPQGGNYGYTF
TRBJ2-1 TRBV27 CASNVSPGGLVNYNEQFF
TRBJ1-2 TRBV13 CASQGENYGYTF
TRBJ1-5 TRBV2 CASRPGRGDNQPQHF
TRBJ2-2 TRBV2 CASRFSGRAGELFF
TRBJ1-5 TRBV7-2 CASSLARGPNQPQHF
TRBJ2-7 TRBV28 CASSGPLLAKNSYEQYF
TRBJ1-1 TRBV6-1 CASSEAQGMNTEAFF
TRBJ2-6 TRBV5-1 CASSSGLAGSYRSGANVLTF
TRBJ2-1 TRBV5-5 CASSLVADNYNEQFF
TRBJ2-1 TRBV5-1 CASTPGRGYEQFF
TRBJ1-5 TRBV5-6 CASSRIDSLNQPQHF
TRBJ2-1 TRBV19 CASSIVSWGTSESYNEQFF
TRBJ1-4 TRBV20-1 CSAATGGSEKLFF
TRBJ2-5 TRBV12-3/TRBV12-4 CASSLGALGETQYF
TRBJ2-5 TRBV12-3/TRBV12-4 CASSRDFQETQYF
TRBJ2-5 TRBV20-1 CSAVPGGHGETQYF
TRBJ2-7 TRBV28 CASSSYGQYF
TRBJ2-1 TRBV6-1 CASRRAAGQGTNEQFF
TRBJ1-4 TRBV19 CASTPTGGSNEKLFF